This T cell receptor beta chain is drawn from a study of T cell repertoires in cytomegalovirus infection. In the study overall: Matching HLA type and CMV infection were both indicated by public TCR beta signatures.

V was shortened by 8 bases and J by 7 bases, with 20 bases between the two germline ends. Germline V gene sequence: CDR1 DFQATT, CDR2 SNEGSKA (reference sequence). This CDR3 is 13 amino acids long. TCRdb used MiXCR to reprocess the reads, holding one entry per CDR3 protein. The sample lists some 700,000 distinct CDR3 sequences; 35% were seen once. The J gene is TRBJ2-5, the V gene TRBV20-1; the D call may be TRBD1 or TRBD2 (5 bases each). Sequencing input: PBMCs. The clonotype originates from a human donor in good health (CMV status not recorded). Some clones in this sample may be carry-over from other donors' samples. For the CDR3, the DNA is TGCAGTTCTCCAACCTCGGGGACGGGGACCCAGTACTTC. Amino acids: CSSPTSGTGTQYF.